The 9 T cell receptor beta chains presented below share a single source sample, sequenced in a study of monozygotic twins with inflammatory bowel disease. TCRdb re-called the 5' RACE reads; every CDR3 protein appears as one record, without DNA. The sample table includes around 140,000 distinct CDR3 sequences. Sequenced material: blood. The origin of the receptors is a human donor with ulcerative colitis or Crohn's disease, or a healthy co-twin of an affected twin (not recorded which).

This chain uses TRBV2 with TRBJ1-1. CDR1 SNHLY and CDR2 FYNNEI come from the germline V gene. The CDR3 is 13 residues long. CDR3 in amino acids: CASTREGNTEAFF.

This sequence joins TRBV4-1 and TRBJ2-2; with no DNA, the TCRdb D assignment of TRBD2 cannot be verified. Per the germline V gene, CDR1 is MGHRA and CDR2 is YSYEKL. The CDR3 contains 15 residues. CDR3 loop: CASSPVEARTGELFF.

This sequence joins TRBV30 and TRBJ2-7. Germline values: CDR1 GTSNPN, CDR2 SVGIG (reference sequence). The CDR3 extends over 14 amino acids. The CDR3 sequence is CAWSVRKGSYEQYF.

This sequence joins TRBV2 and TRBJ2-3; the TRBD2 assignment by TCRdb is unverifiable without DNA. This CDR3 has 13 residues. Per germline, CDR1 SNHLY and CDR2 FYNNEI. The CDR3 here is CATREGSTDTQYF.

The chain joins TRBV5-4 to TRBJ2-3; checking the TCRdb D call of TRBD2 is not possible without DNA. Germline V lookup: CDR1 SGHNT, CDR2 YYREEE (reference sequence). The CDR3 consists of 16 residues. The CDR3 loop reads CASSTQTSGRADTQYF. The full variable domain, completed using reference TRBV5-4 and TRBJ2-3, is ETGVTQSPTHLIKTRGQQVTLRCSSQSGHNTVSWYQQALGQGPQFIFQYYREEENGRGNFPPRFSGLQFPNYSSELNVNALELDDSALYLCASSTQTSGRADTQYFGPGTRLTVL.

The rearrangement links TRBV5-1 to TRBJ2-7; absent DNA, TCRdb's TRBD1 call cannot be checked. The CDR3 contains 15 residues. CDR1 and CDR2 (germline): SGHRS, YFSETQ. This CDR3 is CASSPGQSSLYEQYF.

CDR3 protein: CASQGTNVYEQYF. The chain couples TRBV3-1 to TRBJ2-7; without DNA, the TCRdb call of TRBD2 cannot be checked. The CDR3 is made up of 13 amino acids. CDR1 and CDR2 (germline): LGHDT, YNNKEL (reference sequence).

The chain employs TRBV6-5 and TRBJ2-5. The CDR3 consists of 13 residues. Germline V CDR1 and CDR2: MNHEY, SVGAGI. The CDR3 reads CASSNGRPETQYF.

Here the CDR3 reads CASSWLALSSYNEQFF. The rearrangement joins TRBV7-2 to TRBJ2-1. Germline V lookup: CDR1 SGHTA, CDR2 FQGNSA. The CDR3 has 16 amino acids. Full variable domain (missing parts from reference TRBV7-2 and TRBJ2-1): GAGVSQSPSNKVTEKGKDVELRCDPISGHTALYWYRQSLGQGLEFLIYFQGNSAPDKSGLPSDRFSAERTGGSVSTLTIQRTQQEDSAVYLCASSWLALSSYNEQFFGPGTRLTVL.